The sequence of this T cell receptor (beta chain) was determined in a study of neurological immune-mediated disorders (dated by TCRdb to between 2018 and 2021). Background for the entire study: Peripheral blood TCR-beta repertoires from HTLV-I-associated myelopathy (HAM/TSP) patients, multiple sclerosis patients and healthy controls were compared by UMI-based sequencing. Of the roughly 71 subjects in the cohort, about 14 were HAM/TSP patients, roughly 34 were multiple sclerosis patients, and 20 were healthy controls. Longitudinal samples, technical triplicates and paired sorted CD4+ and CD8+ T-cell subsets, alongside PBMC samples, were included among the roughly 110 TCR-beta libraries.

The CDR3 runs 13 residues from the cysteine to the phenylalanine. Kept here is only the CDR3 DNA, which spans 39 bases and is read in frame from base 1. The junction shows trimming of 6 bases on V and 3 bases on J, plus 11 bases between the germline ends. CDR1 MNHEY and CDR2 SVGAGI are derived from the germline V gene. Broad study findings and their caveats: TCR clonal expansion was highest in HAM/TSP patients and lowest in MS patients, with MS patients falling below even healthy controls. No identical CDR3 amino acid sequences were found to be shared among expanded clones across subjects, suggesting that TCR-beta repertoires were private in all groups.

Unsorted PBMC libraries were generated from 2 million PBMCs stored in RNAlater at -80 °C until RNA extraction. Peripheral blood was subjected to Ficoll-Hypaque density gradient centrifugation to isolate PBMCs, which were then cryopreserved in liquid nitrogen. cDNA synthesis used template-switch 5'RACE with a primer carrying a 10-nucleotide random unique molecular identifier tagging each TCR transcript. Every sequencing run yielded over 180 million TCR-beta sequences covering 15-18 subjects. The RNeasy kit was used to extract total RNA. The KAPA Real-time Library Amplification kit was used to amplify TCR-beta VDJ regions with primers for the TCR constant region and the 5'RACE anchor. Sample indexes and Illumina adaptors were added in a first PCR, after which library yield was increased in a second PCR. After Ampure bead purification, the roughly 650 bp TCR product was size-selected on a 2% E-gel SizeSelection system. Before pooling, library quality was checked on a Bioanalyzer, concentration was measured with Qubit, and libraries were quantified with the Kapa Library Quantification kit. Libraries were sequenced paired-end 2 x 150 bp on an Illumina HiSeq 2500. To increase sequence diversity, about 25-31% phiX was spiked into each library pool. Per the original workflow: The quality-filtered reads were processed with the UMI-based MiGEC pipeline, whose error correction step removed more than 75% of the raw TCR sequences. IMGT germline references were used for aligning VDJ genes, and each clonotype was defined as a unique CDR3 amino acid sequence together with its V-J genes. Clonal expansion, Shannon diversity and CDR3 relatedness (CalcPairwiseDistances, ClusterSamples) were evaluated with VDJtools, and phylogenetic trees were built with CLCbio workbench. Expanded clones were defined as having at least 8 unique UMIs, based on coefficient-of-variation modelling across technical triplicates. In-frame beta chains were kept once TCRdb had trimmed the public reads at Q25 with fastp and called clones with MiXCR. Identical CDR3 proteins give one entry, which carries the most common genes and DNA. TCRdb's processing, not the study's, gives the V and J calls here. The sample table records tens of thousands of distinct CDR3 sequences; roughly an eighth of these occur just once. Approximately 12% of the sample is taken by the ten largest.

Turning to this clonotype: Its cognate antigen has yet to be identified. Base quality data are lacking; no much larger clone is found one base away.

Sequencing was done on a sample of PBMCs. The sequence links TRBV6-5 to TRBJ1-2, and perhaps TRBD1 as D gene, on 5 matching bases. The TCR was taken from an older woman with HTLV-1-associated myelopathy (HAM/TSP). The DNA is TGTGCCAGCAGCCTACAAGGGGACTATGGCTACACCTTC. This sequence encodes CASSLQGDYGYTF.